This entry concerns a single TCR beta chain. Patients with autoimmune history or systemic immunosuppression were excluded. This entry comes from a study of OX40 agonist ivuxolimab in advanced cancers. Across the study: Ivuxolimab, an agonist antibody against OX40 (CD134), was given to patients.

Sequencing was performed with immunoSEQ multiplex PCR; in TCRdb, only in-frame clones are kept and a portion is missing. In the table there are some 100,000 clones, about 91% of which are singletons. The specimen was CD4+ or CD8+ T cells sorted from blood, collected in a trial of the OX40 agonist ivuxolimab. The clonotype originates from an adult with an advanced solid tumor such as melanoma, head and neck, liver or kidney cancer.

The CDR3 DNA is TGTGCCTGGAGTGGTCTAGCGGGAGGTCTCACAGATACGCAGTATTTT. Its protein product is CAWSGLAGGLTDTQYF. The chain employs TRBV30 and TRBJ2-3, with 11 bases fitting TRBD2. Germline V CDR1 and CDR2: GTSNPN, SVGIG (reference sequence). Trimming removed 1 base from V and 2 bases from J; junction bases left unmatched: 5. The CDR3 length is 16 residues.